The 17 T cell receptor beta chains presented below share a single source sample, sequenced in a study of CD8 T cells in Susac syndrome. An input of about 0.45 to 1 ug of RNA was subjected to reverse transcription using random hexamers. Each CDR3 protein is one row after TCRdb ran MiXCR on the immunoSEQ multiplex PCR reads. The sample holds about 160,000 distinct CDR3 sequences, about 91% seen once. Source material: CD4+ T cells from PBMCs. The receptors stem from a human donor in good health.

The chain carries TRBV12-5 and TRBJ2-3, with D possibly matching TRBD1 (6 bases). The germline gives CDR1 LGHNT, CDR2 FRNRAP. This CDR3 region has 15 residues. V was pared by 6 bases and J by 2 bases, with 15 bases between. The CDR3 loop is CASGKSGDYTDTQYF. The CDR3 DNA reads as TGTGCTAGTGGCAAATCAGGGGATTACACAGATACGCAGTATTTT.

The V gene is TRBV7-9, the J gene TRBJ2-2; 7 bases align to TRBD1. Germline-derived CDR1 and CDR2 are SEHNR and FQNEAQ (reference sequence). J lost 2 bases, V lost 6 bases, and 9 bases had no gene match. This CDR3 comprises 16 residues. CDR3 nucleotide sequence: TGTGCCAGCAGGCCCCCAGGACAGGCCAACACCGGGGAGCTGTTTTTT. Translating it yields CASRPPGQANTGELFF.

This clonotype appeared a few times. The chain combines TRBV10-3 with TRBJ1-5; tentatively, D is TRBD1 (6 bases). V lost 4 bases and J lost 1, with 8 bases in between. Germline V lookup: CDR1 ENHRY, CDR2 SYGVKD. The CDR3 runs 14 residues. This CDR3 is CAISGQGSNQPQHF. The CDR3, as DNA: TGTGCCATCAGTGGTCAGGGGAGCAATCAGCCCCAGCATTTT.

The chain recombines TRBV10-3 with TRBJ1-6; D gene ambiguous. The V end lost 2 bases, the J end lost 9 bases, and 11 bases lay between the germline ends. Germline CDR1 is ENHRY and CDR2 is SYGVKD. The CDR3 has 14 residues. CDR3 sequence: CAISEAAAGSPLHF. In DNA form, the CDR3 reads TGTGCCATCAGTGAGGCGGCAGCGGGTTCACCCCTCCACTTT.

The CDR3 nucleotides read TGTGCCAGCTCACCAATACAGGGGCAAGAGAACACTGAAGCTTTCTTT. Its protein product is CASSPIQGQENTEAFF. The V and J genes are TRBV18 and TRBJ1-1, with 7 nucleotides matching TRBD1. Germline V lookup: CDR1 KGHSH, CDR2 LQKENI. Losses at the gene ends were 2 bases for V and 1 base for J; bases not matched to a gene: 7. CDR3 length: 16 residues.

The chain links TRBV28 to TRBJ1-5; 9 nucleotides agree with TRBD1. The ends lost 2 bases at V and 1 base at J; junction bases unmatched: 6. The CDR3 covers 17 residues. Germline V lookup: CDR1 MDHEN, CDR2 SYDVKM. This CDR3 is CASSLRTGALSNQPQHF. The DNA for the CDR3 is TGTGCCAGCAGTTTACGGACAGGGGCATTGAGCAATCAGCCCCAGCATTTT.

The CDR3 coding sequence is TGTGCCAGCAGCTTACGCGCGGGGGGGCCGGAGGAGCAGTACTTC. Its protein is CASSLRAGGPEEQYF. This chain joins TRBV7-2 and TRBJ2-7; 9 nucleotides line up with TRBD2. Trimming took 2 bases from V and 7 from J; bases not matched to a gene: 9. The CDR3 length is 15 residues. The germline V gene has CDR1 SGHTA and CDR2 FQGNSA.

This clonotype was seen only once. This chain joins TRBV12-3 or TRBV12-4 and TRBJ1-5, with 8 bases fitting TRBD1. The CDR3 loop spans 16 amino acids. V dropped 2 bases and J dropped 2; count of bases not matched to a gene: 5. CDR3 sequence (DNA): TGTGCCAGCAGTTTACAGGGGGCGCAAGGCAATCAGCCCCAGCATTTT. Protein sequence: CASSLQGAQGNQPQHF.

The V and J genes are TRBV20-1 and TRBJ1-2; 8 nucleotides align to TRBD1. J gave up 8 bases and V 0 bases, and 5 bases lay outside the gene matches. Germline loops: CDR1 DFQATT, CDR2 SNEGSKA (reference sequence). This CDR3 has 13 residues. CDR3 nucleotide sequence: TGCAGTGCTAGAGATGAACAGGGGGTAGGCTACACCTTC. Translated, it gives CSARDEQGVGYTF.

The DNA for the CDR3 is TGTGCCACCAGTGTAGAGGCCCGACAAGAGACCCAGTACTTC. It yields the protein CATSVEARQETQYF. The chain recombines TRBV24-1 with TRBJ2-5; no clear D gene. The CDR3 loop spans 14 amino acids. V dropped 5 bases and J dropped 2 bases, with 11 bases sitting between them. Germline V CDR1 and CDR2: KGHDR, SFDVKD.

This clonotype was seen more than once but under ten times. The chain combines TRBV7-2 with TRBJ2-2, with 9 bases that match TRBD1. V lost 7 bases and J lost 4; bases outside the gene matches: 7. This CDR3 contains 15 residues. Germline CDR1 and CDR2: SGHTA and FQGNSA. For the CDR3, the DNA is TGTGCCAGCACCCCGGGGACAGGGTTCACCGGGGAGCTGTTTTTT. Its protein product is CASTPGTGFTGELFF.

The rearrangement joins TRBV5-1 to TRBJ2-7; 7 nucleotides agree with TRBD1. There are 16 residues in the CDR3. Germline lookup yields CDR1 SGHRS and CDR2 YFSETQ. The trim removed 2 bases at V and 1 base at J, leaving 9 bases unmatched. This CDR3 is CASSFSGDSGSYEQYF. The CDR3 DNA reads TGCGCCAGCAGCTTCTCCGGGGACAGCGGTTCCTACGAGCAGTACTTC.

The CDR3 region is CASSPQPDTQYF. The CDR3 nucleotides read TGTGCCAGCTCACCACAGCCAGATACGCAGTATTTT. This chain joins TRBV18 and TRBJ2-3; D is unclear. The V gene's germline CDR1 is KGHSH and CDR2 LQKENI. V lost 1 base, J lost 4 bases, and 3 bases lay in between. The CDR3 extends over 12 amino acids.

This chain uses TRBV10-2 with TRBJ2-7; TRBD1 agrees at 12 bases. Germline V gives CDR1 WSHSY, CDR2 SAAADI. V gave up 8 bases and J gave up 3 bases; unmatched junction bases: 5. This CDR3 is built from 14 residues. The CDR3 region has the DNA TGCGCCAGCCGAGGGACAGGGGGCTTCTACGAGCAGTACTTC. It translates to CASRGTGGFYEQYF.

The genes are TRBV7-3 and TRBJ2-2, with TRBD2 matching 12 bases. CDR1 SGHTA and CDR2 FQGTGA come from the germline V gene. CDR3 length: 15 amino acids. The V gene end was trimmed by 4 bases and the J gene end by 8 bases; junction bases not matched to a gene: 5. CDR3 sequence (DNA): TGTGCCAGCAGCTCCCTGACTAGCGGGAGAGGGGAGCTGTTTTTT. As protein: CASSSLTSGRGELFF.

A remark on this clonotype: At one of its ends the junction is not consistent with the germline gene, which may arise from a read error. J is TRBJ1-3 and V is TRBV7-3, with D perhaps matching TRBD1 (5 bases). CDR3 length equals 14 residues. Germline V gene lookup returns CDR1 SGHTA and CDR2 FQGTGA. The CDR3 nucleotides are TGTGCCAGCAGCTCAGGGAATTCTGAAAACACCATATATTTT. Its translation is CASSSGNSENTIYF.

The chain recombines TRBV6-1 with TRBJ1-1; 8 bases align to TRBD1. Germline CDR1 is MNHNS and CDR2 is SASEGT. J was trimmed by 10 bases and V by 1 base; bases with no gene match: 8. The CDR3 loop spans 14 amino acids. CDR3 loop: CASSEDAGGGGAFF. The CDR3 region has the DNA TGTGCCAGCAGTGAAGACGCAGGGGGCGGTGGAGCTTTCTTT.